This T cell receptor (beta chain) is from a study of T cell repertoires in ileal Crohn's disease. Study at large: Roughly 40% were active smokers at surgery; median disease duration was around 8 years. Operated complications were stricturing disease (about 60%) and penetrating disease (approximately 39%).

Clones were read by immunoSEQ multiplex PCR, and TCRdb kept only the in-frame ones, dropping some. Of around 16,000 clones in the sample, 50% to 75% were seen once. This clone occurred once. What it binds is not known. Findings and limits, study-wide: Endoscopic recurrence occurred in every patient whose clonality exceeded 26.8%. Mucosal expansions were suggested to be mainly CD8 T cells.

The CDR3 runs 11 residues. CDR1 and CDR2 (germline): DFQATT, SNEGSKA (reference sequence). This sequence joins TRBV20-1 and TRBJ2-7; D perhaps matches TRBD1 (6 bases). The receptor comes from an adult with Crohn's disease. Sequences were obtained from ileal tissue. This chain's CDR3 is CSADRSYEQYF. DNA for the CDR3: TGCAGCGCTGACAGGTCCTACGAGCAGTACTTC.